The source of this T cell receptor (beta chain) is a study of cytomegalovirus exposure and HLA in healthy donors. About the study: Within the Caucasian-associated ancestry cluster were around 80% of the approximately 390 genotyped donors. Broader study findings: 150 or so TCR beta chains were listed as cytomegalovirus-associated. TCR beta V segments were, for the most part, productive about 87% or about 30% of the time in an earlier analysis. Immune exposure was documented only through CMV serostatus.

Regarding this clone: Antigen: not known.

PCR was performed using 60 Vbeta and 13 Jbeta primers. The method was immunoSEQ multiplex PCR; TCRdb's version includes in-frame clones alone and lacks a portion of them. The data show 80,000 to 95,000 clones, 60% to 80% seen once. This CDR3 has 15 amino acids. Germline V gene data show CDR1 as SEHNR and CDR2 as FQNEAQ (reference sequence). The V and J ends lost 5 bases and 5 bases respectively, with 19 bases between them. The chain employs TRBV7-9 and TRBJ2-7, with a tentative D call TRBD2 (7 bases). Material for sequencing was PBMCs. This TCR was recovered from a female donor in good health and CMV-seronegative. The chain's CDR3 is CASSPLRGEGNEQYF. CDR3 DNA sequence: TGTGCCAGCAGCCCCCTTAGGGGGGAGGGAAACGAGCAGTACTTC. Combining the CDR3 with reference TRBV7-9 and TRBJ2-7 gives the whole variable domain DTGVSQNPRHKITKRGQNVTFRCDPISEHNRLYWYRQTLGQGPEFLTYFQNEAQLEKSRLLSDRFSAERPKGSFSTLEIQRTEQGDSAMYLCASSPLRGEGNEQYFGPGTRLTVT.